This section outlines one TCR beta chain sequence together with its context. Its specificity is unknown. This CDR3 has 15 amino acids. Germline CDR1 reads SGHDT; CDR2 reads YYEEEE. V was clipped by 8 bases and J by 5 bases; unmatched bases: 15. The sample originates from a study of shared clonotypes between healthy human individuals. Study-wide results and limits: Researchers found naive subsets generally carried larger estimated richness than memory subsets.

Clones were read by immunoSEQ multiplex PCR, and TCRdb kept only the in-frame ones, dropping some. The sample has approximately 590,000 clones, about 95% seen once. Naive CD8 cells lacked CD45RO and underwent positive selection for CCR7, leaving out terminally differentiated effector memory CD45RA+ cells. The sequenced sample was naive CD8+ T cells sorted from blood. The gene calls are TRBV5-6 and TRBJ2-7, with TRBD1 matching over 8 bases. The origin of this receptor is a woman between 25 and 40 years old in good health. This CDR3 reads CASSISPGGFDEQYF. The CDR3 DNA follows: TGTGCCAGTAGTATATCGCCAGGGGGCTTCGACGAGCAGTACTTC. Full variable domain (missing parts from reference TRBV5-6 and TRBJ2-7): DAGVTQSPTHLIKTRGQQVTLRCSPKSGHDTVSWYQQALGQGPQFIFQYYEEEERQRGNFPDRFSGHQFPNYSSELNVNALLLGDSALYLCASSISPGGFDEQYFGPGTRLTVT.